These 27 T cell receptor beta chains were sequenced from one sample in a study of CXCR3-negative and CXCR3-positive naive CD8 T cells. Study-level points and caveats: Naive cells positive for CXCR3 carried more hydrophobic TRB CDR3s than CXCR3-negative ones.

cDNA libraries for TRB were generated by 5' RACE incorporating UMI labels. From its re-call of the 5' RACE reads, TCRdb lists each CDR3 protein once, without DNA. The sample data list 150,000 or so distinct CDR3 sequences. Their cognate antigens are unknown. Sequenced sample: naive CXCR3+ CD8+ T cells from blood. The subset is: CD45RO-CCR7+CD27+CD95- naive CD8+ T cells expressing CXCR3 (TNR3+). These TCRs come from a human donor in good health. Some clones in this sample may be carry-over from other donors' samples.

The chain employs TRBV5-1 and TRBJ2-3; TCRdb returns TRBD2, unconfirmable since there is no DNA. CDR1 and CDR2 from the germline V gene are SGHRS and YFSETQ. The CDR3 runs to 17 residues. CDR3 region: CASSLLPPGGSQDTQYF.

The chain couples TRBV5-1 to TRBJ2-7. Germline-derived CDR1 and CDR2 are SGHRS and YFSETQ. CDR3 size: 14 residues. CDR3 in amino acids: CASSLEGRGYEQYF. Drawing the rest from reference TRBV5-1 and TRBJ2-7, the complete variable domain is KAGVTQTPRYLIKTRGQQVTLSCSPISGHRSVSWYQQTPGQGLQFLFEYFSETQRNKGNFPGRFSGRQFSNSRSEMNVSTLELGDSALYLCASSLEGRGYEQYFGPGTRLTVT.

This chain connects TRBV29-1 to TRBJ2-1; TCRdb proposes TRBD1, but this gene call is untestable without DNA. Germline CDR1 SQVTM, CDR2 ANQGSEA. CDR3 size: 16 residues. Here the CDR3 reads CSAVARGLGSYNEQFF.

J is TRBJ1-1 and V is TRBV4-3; lacking DNA, the TRBD1 call made by TCRdb goes unchecked. The CDR3 runs 14 residues. The germline CDR1 and CDR2 sequences are LGHNA and YSLEER. This CDR3 is CASSQAGTATEAFF.

This chain joins TRBV15 and TRBJ1-1; TCRdb indicates TRBD1, and absent DNA this call remains unverified. The CDR3 sequence is 15 residues long. Germline V gene data show CDR1 as LNHNV and CDR2 as YYDKDF (reference sequence). CDR3: CATSREKGGNTEAFF.

This chain joins TRBV2 and TRBJ2-1; TCRdb proposes TRBD2, but this gene call is untestable without DNA. The germline gives CDR1 SNHLY, CDR2 FYNNEI. This CDR3 is built from 19 residues. The CDR3 loop is CASIPMGLAGGTTYNEQFF.

V is TRBV6-2 or TRBV6-3 and J is TRBJ2-2; as DNA is missing, the TRBD1 call by TCRdb cannot be tested. The CDR3 is made up of 17 amino acids. Germline-derived CDR1 and CDR2 are MNHEY and SVGEGT. The chain's CDR3 is CASSYSSPAGATGELFF.

The chain has TRBV27 and TRBJ1-2; TCRdb's D gene call, TRBD1, goes unchecked for lack of DNA. This CDR3 contains 12 residues. Germline values: CDR1 MNHEY, CDR2 SMNVEV (reference sequence). Here the CDR3 reads CASSPSGIGYTF.

The CDR3 protein is CASGQVLMNTEAFF. The chain employs TRBV7-9 and TRBJ1-1; TCRdb reports TRBD1, a call that lacks DNA to check it against. This CDR3 has 14 residues. Per germline, CDR1 SEHNR and CDR2 FQNEAQ (reference sequence).

The rearrangement uses TRBV14 and TRBJ2-1; the TRBD2 assignment by TCRdb is unverifiable without DNA. The CDR3 loop spans 17 amino acids. The germline gives CDR1 SGHDN, CDR2 FVKESK. CDR3 amino acids: CASSSNSGRQIYNEQFF.

The chain joins TRBV19 to TRBJ1-2; TCRdb reports TRBD1, a call that lacks DNA to check it against. Germline V gene sequence: CDR1 LNHDA, CDR2 SQIVND (reference sequence). The CDR3 has 13 residues. CDR3: CASRQQGFYGYTF. Full variable domain (remainder filled in from reference TRBV19 and TRBJ1-2): DGGITQSPKYLFRKEGQNVTLSCEQNLNHDAMYWYRQDPGQGLRLIYYSQIVNDFQKGDIAEGYSVSREKKESFPLTVTSAQKNPTAFYLCASRQQGFYGYTFGSGTRLTVV.

The chain is built from TRBV29-1 and TRBJ2-2; lacking DNA, the TRBD2 call made by TCRdb goes unchecked. Germline V gene sequence: CDR1 SQVTM, CDR2 ANQGSEA. This CDR3 is 12 amino acids long. The CDR3 loop is CSVSGRAGELFF.

This chain uses TRBV5-1 with TRBJ2-7. This CDR3 contains 13 residues. Germline V gene data show CDR1 as SGHRS and CDR2 as YFSETQ. The chain's CDR3 is CASSWDSQYEQYF.

The chain employs TRBV28 and TRBJ2-7; TCRdb indicates TRBD2, and absent DNA this call remains unverified. The CDR3 contains 15 residues. Germline CDR1 reads MDHEN; CDR2 reads SYDVKM. The CDR3 protein is CAARSLGERLNEQYF. Full variable domain (outside the CDR3, taken from reference TRBV28 and TRBJ2-7): DVKVTQSSRYLVKRTGEKVFLECVQDMDHENMFWYRQDPGLGLRLIYFSYDVKMKEKGDIPEGYSVSREKKERFSLILESASTNQTSMYLCAARSLGERLNEQYFGPGTRLTVT.

The rearrangement links TRBV12-3 or TRBV12-4 to TRBJ1-6; TCRdb proposes TRBD1, but this gene call is untestable without DNA. The CDR3 spans 19 residues. This CDR3 is CASSLRTGLRAYYNSPLHF.

CDR3 sequence: CASSWGVGEQYF. The rearrangement links TRBV7-9 to TRBJ2-7; TCRdb names TRBD1, which stays unverified in the absence of DNA. Germline lookup yields CDR1 SEHNR and CDR2 FQNEAQ (reference sequence). The CDR3 sequence is 12 residues long.

This sequence joins TRBV29-1 and TRBJ2-3. The germline V gene encodes CDR1 SQVTM and CDR2 ANQGSEA. There are 17 residues in the CDR3. CDR3 sequence: CSVGEVYNKRSTDTQYF.

The chain combines TRBV29-1 with TRBJ2-2; TCRdb names TRBD1, which stays unverified in the absence of DNA. Germline values: CDR1 SQVTM, CDR2 ANQGSEA. This CDR3 has 14 amino acids. This chain's CDR3 is CSVEGGGAAGELFF.

The chain combines TRBV12-2 with TRBJ1-5; TCRdb picks TRBD1, but there is no DNA to check that call. TRBV12-2 is described as a pseudogene. CDR3 length equals 16 residues. The CDR3 sequence is CASRTRYRDRVQPQHF.

This chain links TRBV6-5 with TRBJ1-2; the TCRdb D gene call, TRBD1, has no DNA to confirm it. The CDR3 covers 20 residues. In germline, CDR1 is MNHEY, CDR2 SVGAGI. The CDR3 is CASSYNPYWTGGSSMSGYTF.

The rearrangement joins TRBV4-1 to TRBJ2-1; TCRdb returns TRBD2, unconfirmable since there is no DNA. This CDR3 has 11 residues. The germline CDR1 and CDR2 sequences are MGHRA and YSYEKL. The chain's CDR3 is CASSQRDEQFF.

This rearrangement joins TRBV28 to TRBJ2-3; with no DNA, the TCRdb D assignment of TRBD1 cannot be verified. This CDR3 spans 16 amino acids. Looked up from germline, CDR1 is MDHEN and CDR2 is SYDVKM. CDR3 in amino acids: CASSPLFDRVGSSQYF.

This rearrangement joins TRBV19 to TRBJ1-1; TCRdb returns TRBD1, unconfirmable since there is no DNA. Germline-derived CDR1 and CDR2 are LNHDA and SQIVND (reference sequence). The CDR3 is 12 residues long. The CDR3: CASGTGNTEAFF.

The rearrangement uses TRBV12-3 or TRBV12-4 and TRBJ2-4; TCRdb selects TRBD2, and the lack of DNA leaves this call unchecked. CDR3 length: 11 residues. CDR3 residues: CASCMRDIQYF.

The chain has TRBV4-1 and TRBJ2-5; TCRdb returns TRBD1, unconfirmable since there is no DNA. Germline V gives CDR1 MGHRA, CDR2 YSYEKL. There are 14 residues in the CDR3. The CDR3 loop is CASSQARGLETQYF.

The V call is TRBV3-1, the J call TRBJ1-6; absent DNA, TCRdb's TRBD1 call cannot be checked. Germline CDR1 and CDR2: LGHDT and YNNKEL (reference sequence). CDR3 length equals 18 residues. The CDR3 reads CASSQDGDREVWDSPLHF.

The chain combines TRBV19 with TRBJ2-7; TCRdb's D call, TRBD1, is unchecked because there is no DNA. This CDR3 has 14 amino acids. Germline V gene lookup returns CDR1 LNHDA and CDR2 SQIVND (reference sequence). CDR3 loop: CASSMAGVGYEQYF.